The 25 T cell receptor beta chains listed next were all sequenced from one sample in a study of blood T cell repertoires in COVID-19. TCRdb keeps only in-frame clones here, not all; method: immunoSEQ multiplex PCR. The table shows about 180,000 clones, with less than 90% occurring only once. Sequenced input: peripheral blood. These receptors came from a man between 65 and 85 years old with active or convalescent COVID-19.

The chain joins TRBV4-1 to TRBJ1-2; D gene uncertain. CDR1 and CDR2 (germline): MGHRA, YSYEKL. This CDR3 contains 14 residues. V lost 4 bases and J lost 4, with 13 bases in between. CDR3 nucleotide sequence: TGCGCCAGCAGCCGCTTAGGGCGGGCCTATGGCTACACCTTC. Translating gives CASSRLGRAYGYTF.

The CDR3 reads CASSARGTSGTQVREQYF. DNA of the CDR3: TGTGCCAGCAGCGCTCGGGGGACTAGCGGGACCCAAGTAAGGGAGCAGTACTTC. The rearrangement uses TRBV6-2 or TRBV6-3 and TRBJ2-7; 13 bases line up with TRBD2. The germline V gene has CDR1 MNHEY and CDR2 SVGEGT. After removal of 6 bases from V and 7 bases from J, the junction contained 18 bases not matched to a gene. The CDR3 consists of 18 residues.

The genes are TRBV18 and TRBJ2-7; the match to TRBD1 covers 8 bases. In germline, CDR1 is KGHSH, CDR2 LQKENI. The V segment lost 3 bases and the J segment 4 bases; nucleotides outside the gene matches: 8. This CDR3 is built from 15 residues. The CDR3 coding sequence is TGTGCCAGCTCACCGATGGGACAGGACCTGTACGAGCAGTACTTC. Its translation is CASSPMGQDLYEQYF. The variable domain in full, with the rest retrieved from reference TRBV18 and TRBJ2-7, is NAGVMQNPRHLVRRRGQEARLRCSPMKGHSHVYWYRQLPEEGLKFMVYLQKENIIDESGMPKERFSAEFPKEGPSILRIQQVVRGDSAAYFCASSPMGQDLYEQYFGPGTRLTVT.

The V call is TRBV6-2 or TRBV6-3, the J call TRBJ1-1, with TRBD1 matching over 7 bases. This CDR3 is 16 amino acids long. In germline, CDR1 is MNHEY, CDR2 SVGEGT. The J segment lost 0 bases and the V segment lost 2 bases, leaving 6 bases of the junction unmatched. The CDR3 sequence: CASSYPPGGMNTEAFF. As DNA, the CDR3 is TGTGCCAGCAGTTACCCTCCAGGGGGGATGAACACTGAAGCTTTCTTT.

The CDR3 DNA follows: TGCAGAGCAGGGGGCAGGAACGAGCAGTACTTC. Its translation: CRAGGRNEQYF. V is TRBV20-1 and J is TRBJ2-7; TRBD1 matches 8 bases. The length of the CDR3 is 11 residues. The V gene's germline CDR1 is DFQATT and CDR2 SNEGSKA (reference sequence).

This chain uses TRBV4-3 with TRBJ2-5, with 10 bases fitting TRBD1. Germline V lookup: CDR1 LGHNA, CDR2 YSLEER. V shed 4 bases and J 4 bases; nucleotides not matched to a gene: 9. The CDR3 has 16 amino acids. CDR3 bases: TGCGCCAGCAGCCGAGCCGGGACAGGGGTAGGAGAGACCCAGTACTTC. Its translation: CASSRAGTGVGETQYF.

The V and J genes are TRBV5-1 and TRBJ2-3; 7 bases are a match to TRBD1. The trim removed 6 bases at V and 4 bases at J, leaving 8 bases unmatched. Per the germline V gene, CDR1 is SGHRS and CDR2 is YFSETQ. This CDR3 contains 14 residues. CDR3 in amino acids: CASTPGQKPDTQYF. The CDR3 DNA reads TGCGCCAGCACCCCGGGACAGAAACCAGATACGCAGTATTTT.

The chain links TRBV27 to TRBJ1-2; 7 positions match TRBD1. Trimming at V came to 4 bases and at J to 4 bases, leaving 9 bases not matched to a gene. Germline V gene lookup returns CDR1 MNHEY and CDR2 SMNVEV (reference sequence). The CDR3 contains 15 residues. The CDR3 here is CASSSRRTGIYGYTF. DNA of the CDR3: TGTGCCAGCAGTTCGCGACGGACAGGCATCTATGGCTACACCTTC.

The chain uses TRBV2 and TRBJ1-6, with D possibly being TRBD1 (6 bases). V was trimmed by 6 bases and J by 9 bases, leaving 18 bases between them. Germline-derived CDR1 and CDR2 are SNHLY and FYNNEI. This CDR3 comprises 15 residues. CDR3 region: CASRDWDKPTSPLHF. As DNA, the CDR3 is TGTGCCAGCAGAGATTGGGACAAGCCGACTTCACCCCTCCACTTT.

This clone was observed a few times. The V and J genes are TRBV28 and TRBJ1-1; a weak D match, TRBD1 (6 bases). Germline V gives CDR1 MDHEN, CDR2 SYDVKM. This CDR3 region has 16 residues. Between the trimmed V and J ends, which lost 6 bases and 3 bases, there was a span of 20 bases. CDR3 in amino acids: CASSLRSRGQDTEAFF. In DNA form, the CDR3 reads TGTGCCAGCAGCCTCCGGTCGCGGGGGCAGGACACTGAAGCTTTCTTT.

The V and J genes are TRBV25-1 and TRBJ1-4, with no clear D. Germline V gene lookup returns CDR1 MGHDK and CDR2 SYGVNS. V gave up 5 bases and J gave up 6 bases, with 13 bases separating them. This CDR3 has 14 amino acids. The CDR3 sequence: CASSYPGAYEKLFF. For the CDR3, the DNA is TGTGCCAGCAGTTACCCGGGAGCCTATGAAAAACTGTTTTTT.

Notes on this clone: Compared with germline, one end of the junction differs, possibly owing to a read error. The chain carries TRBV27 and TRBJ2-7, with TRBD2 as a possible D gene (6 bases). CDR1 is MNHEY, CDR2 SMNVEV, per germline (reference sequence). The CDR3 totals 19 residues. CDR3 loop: CASSSTLTRFRRASHEQYF. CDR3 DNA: TGTGCCAGCAGTTCGACGCTTACCAGGTTCAGGAGGGCCTCCCACGAGCAGTACTTC.

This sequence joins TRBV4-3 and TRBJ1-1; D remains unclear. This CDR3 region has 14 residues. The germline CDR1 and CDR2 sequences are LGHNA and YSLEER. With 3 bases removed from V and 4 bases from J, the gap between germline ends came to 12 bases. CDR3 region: CASSHADQRTEAFF. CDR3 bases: TGCGCCAGCAGCCACGCAGACCAGCGCACTGAAGCTTTCTTT.

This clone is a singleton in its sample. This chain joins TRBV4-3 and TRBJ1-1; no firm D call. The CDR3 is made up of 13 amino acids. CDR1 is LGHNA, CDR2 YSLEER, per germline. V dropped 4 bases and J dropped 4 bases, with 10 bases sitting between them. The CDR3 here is CASSLQAGTEAFF. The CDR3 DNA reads TGCGCCAGCAGCCTCCAGGCGGGCACTGAAGCTTTCTTT.

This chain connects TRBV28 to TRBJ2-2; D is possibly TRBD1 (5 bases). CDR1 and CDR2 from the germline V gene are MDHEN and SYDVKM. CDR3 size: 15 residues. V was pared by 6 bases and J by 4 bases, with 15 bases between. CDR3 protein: CASRWQGPGTGELFF. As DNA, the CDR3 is TGTGCCAGCAGATGGCAGGGTCCCGGCACCGGGGAGCTGTTTTTT.

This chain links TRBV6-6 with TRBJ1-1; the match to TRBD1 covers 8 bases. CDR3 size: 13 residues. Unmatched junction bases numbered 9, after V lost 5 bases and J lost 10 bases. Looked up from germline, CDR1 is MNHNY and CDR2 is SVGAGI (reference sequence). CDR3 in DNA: TGTGCCAGCAGTCCTGAGGACAGGGTTGTAGCTTTCTTT. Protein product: CASSPEDRVVAFF.

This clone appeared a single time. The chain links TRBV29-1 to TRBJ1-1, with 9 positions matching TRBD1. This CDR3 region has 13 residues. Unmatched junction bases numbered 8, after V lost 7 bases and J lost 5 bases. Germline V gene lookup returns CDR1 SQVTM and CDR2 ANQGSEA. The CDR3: CSGLQGARTEAFF. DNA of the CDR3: TGCAGCGGACTACAGGGGGCTCGGACTGAAGCTTTCTTT.

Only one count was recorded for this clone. CDR3 nucleotide sequence: TGTGCCAGTAGTAGCGCCCTTGTCGTTTCACCCCTCCACTTT. It translates to CASSSALVVSPLHF. This chain joins TRBV19 and TRBJ1-6, with D unclear. The V gene lost 4 bases and the J gene lost 9 bases, with 13 bases spanning the gap. CDR3 length: 14 residues. In germline, CDR1 is LNHDA, CDR2 SQIVND (reference sequence).

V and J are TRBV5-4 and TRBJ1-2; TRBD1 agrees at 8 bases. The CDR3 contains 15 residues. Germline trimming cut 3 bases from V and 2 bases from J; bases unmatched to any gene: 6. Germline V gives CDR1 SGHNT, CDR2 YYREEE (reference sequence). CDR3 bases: TGTGCCAGCAGCTGGAAAACAGGGGGAAACTATGGCTACACCTTC. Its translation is CASSWKTGGNYGYTF.

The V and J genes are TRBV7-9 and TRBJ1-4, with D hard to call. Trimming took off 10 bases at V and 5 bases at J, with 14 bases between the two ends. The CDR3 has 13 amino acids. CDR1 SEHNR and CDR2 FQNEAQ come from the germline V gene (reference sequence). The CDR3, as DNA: TGTGCCATCCCAAGTATCGGGAATGAAAAACTGTTTTTT. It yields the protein CAIPSIGNEKLFF.

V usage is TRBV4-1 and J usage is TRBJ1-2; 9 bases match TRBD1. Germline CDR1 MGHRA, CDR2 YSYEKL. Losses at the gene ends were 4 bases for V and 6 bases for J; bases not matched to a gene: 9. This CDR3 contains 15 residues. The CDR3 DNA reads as TGCGCCAGCAGCCCCTGGGTAACAGGGGGCGATGGCTACACCTTC. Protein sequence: CASSPWVTGGDGYTF.

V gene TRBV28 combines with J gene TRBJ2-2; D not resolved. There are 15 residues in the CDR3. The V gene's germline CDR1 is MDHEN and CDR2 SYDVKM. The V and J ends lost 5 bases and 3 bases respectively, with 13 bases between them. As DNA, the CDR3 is TGTGCCAGCAGTCGCTACTTAGATCACACCGGGGAGCTGTTTTTT. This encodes CASSRYLDHTGELFF.

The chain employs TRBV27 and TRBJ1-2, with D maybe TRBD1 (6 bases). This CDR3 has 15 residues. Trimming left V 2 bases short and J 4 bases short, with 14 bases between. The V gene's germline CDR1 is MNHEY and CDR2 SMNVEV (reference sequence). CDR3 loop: CASSLVWGPGYGYTF. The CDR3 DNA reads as TGTGCCAGCAGTTTAGTCTGGGGGCCTGGCTATGGCTACACCTTC.

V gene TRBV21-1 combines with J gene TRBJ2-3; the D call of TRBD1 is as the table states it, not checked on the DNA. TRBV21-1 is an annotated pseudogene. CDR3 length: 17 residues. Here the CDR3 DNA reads TGTGCCAGCAGCACGACCCGGGACAGGGGGCGCGGAGATACGCAGTATTTT. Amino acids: CASSTTRDRGRGDTQYF.

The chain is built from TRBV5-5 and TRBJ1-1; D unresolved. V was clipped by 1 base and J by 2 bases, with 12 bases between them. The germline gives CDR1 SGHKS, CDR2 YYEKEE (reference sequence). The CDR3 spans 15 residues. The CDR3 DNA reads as TGTGCCAGCAGCTTGACTACTGCGACCAACACTGAAGCTTTCTTT. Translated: CASSLTTATNTEAFF. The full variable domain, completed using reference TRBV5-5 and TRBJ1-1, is DAGVTQSPTHLIKTRGQQVTLRCSPISGHKSVSWYQQVLGQGPQFIFQYYEKEERGRGNFPDRFSARQFPNYSSELNVNALLLGDSALYLCASSLTTATNTEAFFGQGTRLTVV.